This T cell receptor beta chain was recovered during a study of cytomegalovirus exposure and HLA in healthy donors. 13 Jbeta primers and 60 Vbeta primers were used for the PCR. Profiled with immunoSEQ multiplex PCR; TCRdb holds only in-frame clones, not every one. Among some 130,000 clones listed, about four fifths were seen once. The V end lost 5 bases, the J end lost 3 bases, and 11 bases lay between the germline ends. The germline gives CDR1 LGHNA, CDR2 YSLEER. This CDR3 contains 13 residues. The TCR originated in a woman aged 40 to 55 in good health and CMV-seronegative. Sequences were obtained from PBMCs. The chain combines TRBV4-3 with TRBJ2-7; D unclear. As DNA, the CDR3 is TGCGCCAGCAGCACAGAAGAGAGCTACGAGCAGTACTTC. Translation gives CASSTEESYEQYF.